The entry that follows covers one TCR beta chain sequence. In the study's own analysis: Amplification with reference gene primers provided the estimates of nucleated cell counts. Profiling relied on immunoSEQ multiplex PCR, and the TCRdb table lists in-frame clones only, not all of them. V and J calls and clone size are copied from that table; D and trimming were computed from the DNA. The data hold a few hundred thousand clones, with about 84% observed a single time. These data come from a study of blood T cell repertoires in COVID-19. Study context: Sites in the United States, Italy and Spain provided acute and convalescent COVID-19 samples. Sample material is recorded as cDNA or gDNA derived from T cells, B-cell-depleted T cells, or PBMCs.

Germline CDR1 SQVTM, CDR2 ANQGSEA. V lost 6 bases to trimming and J lost 1 base, with 16 bases between them. The CDR3 is made up of 14 amino acids. This receptor was taken from a human donor in a cohort sampled during active COVID-19. The sequenced sample consisted of peripheral blood. J is TRBJ2-7 and V is TRBV29-1; a possible D gene is TRBD2 (6 bases). The chain's CDR3 is CSVRRDQASYEQYF. The CDR3 DNA follows: TGCAGCGTGAGGCGGGATCAGGCTTCCTACGAGCAGTACTTC.